The clone carrying this TCR beta chain showed up just once. The antigen remains unidentified. TCRdb's copy holds only in-frame clones and misses some; the assay was immunoSEQ multiplex PCR. The sample holds hundreds of thousands of clones; roughly nine tenths are singletons and the top ten take approximately 5.9%. This record comes from a study of Ad26.COV2.S vaccination and SARS-CoV-2 variants. Stated treatment: 15 to 20 received Ad26.COV2.S at low or high dose, single or two shots; roughly 5 received placebo; per-sample allocation not given. Samples analyzed were those drawn on day 63 after the first vaccine or placebo injection. An 18-55-year-old adult in Boston served as donor. The vaccine antigen was prefusion-stabilized Wuhan SARS-CoV-2 spike. Study results and limitations: Vaccine recipients surpassed placebo recipients in spike-specific TCR breadth.

The receptor was derived from a person between 18 and 60 years old who received the Ad26.COV2.S COVID-19 vaccine or a placebo. The material was peripheral blood, obtained in a trial of Ad26.COV2.S vaccine versus placebo.

The CDR3 loop reads CASSSLRTDVNTEAFF. CDR3 nucleotides: TGTGCCAGTAGTTCACTCCGGACAGACGTGAACACTGAAGCTTTCTTT. The V gene is TRBV19, the J gene TRBJ1-1; possibly TRBD1 for D (6 bases). Germline V gene sequence: CDR1 LNHDA, CDR2 SQIVND (reference sequence). V lost 5 bases, J lost 0 bases, and 16 bases lay in between. The CDR3 runs 16 residues. Full variable domain (missing parts from reference TRBV19 and TRBJ1-1): DGGITQSPKYLFRKEGQNVTLSCEQNLNHDAMYWYRQDPGQGLRLIYYSQIVNDFQKGDIAEGYSVSREKKESFPLTVTSAQKNPTAFYLCASSSLRTDVNTEAFFGQGTRLTVV.